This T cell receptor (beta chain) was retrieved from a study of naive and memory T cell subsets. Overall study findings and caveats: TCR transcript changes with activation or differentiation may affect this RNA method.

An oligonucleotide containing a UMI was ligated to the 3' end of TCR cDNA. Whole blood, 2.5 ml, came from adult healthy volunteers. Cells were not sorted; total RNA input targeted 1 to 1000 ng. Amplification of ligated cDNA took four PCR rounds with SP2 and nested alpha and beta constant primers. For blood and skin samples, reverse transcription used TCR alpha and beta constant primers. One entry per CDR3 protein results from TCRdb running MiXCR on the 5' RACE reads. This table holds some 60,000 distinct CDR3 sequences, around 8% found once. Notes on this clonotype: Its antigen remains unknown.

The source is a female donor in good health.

Here the CDR3 DNA reads TGTGCCAGCAGTCGGGACAAGCCCCAGCATTTT. It specifies CASSRDKPQHF. This chain connects TRBV6-6 to TRBJ1-5; maybe TRBD1 (6 bases). V lost 5 bases, J lost 8 bases, and 7 bases lay in between. The length of the CDR3 is 11 residues. From germline, CDR1 is MNHNY and CDR2 SVGAGI (reference sequence).